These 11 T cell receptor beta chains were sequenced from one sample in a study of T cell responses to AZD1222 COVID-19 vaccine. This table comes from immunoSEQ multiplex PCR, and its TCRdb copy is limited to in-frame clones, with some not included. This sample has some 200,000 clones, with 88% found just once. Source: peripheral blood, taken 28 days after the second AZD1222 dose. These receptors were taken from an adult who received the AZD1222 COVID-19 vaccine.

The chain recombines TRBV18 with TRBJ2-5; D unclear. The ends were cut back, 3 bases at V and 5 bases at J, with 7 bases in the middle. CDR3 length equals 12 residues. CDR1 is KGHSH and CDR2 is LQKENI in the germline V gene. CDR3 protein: CASSPRMETQYF. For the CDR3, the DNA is TGTGCCAGCTCACCGCGGATGGAGACCCAGTACTTC. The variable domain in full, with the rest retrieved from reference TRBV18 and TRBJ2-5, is NAGVMQNPRHLVRRRGQEARLRCSPMKGHSHVYWYRQLPEEGLKFMVYLQKENIIDESGMPKERFSAEFPKEGPSILRIQQVVRGDSAAYFCASSPRMETQYFGPGTRLLVL.

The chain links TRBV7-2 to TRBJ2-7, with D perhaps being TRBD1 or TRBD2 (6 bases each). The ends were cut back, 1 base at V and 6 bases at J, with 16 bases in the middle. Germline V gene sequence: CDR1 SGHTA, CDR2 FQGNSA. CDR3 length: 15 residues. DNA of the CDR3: TGTGCCAGCAGCTTAGTTCCCCCGGGGGCTGGCGAGCAGTACTTC. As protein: CASSLVPPGAGEQYF.

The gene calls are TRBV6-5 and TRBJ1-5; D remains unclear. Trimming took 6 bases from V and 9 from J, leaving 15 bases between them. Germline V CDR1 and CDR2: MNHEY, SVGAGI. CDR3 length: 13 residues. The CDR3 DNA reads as TGTGCCAGCAGGGGCCAGGCCGTGGGGCCCCAGCATTTT. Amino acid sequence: CASRGQAVGPQHF.

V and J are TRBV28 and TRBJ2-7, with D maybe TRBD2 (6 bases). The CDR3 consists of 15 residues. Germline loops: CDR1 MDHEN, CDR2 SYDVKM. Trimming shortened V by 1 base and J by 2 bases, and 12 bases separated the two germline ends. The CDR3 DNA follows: TGTGCCAGCAGTTTATACCGGGACTTTCCCTACGAGCAGTACTTC. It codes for CASSLYRDFPYEQYF.

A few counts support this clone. CDR3 amino acids: CASSLAGGSQPQHF. DNA for the CDR3: TGTGCCAGCAGCTTGGCCGGGGGAAGCCAGCCCCAGCATTTT. The gene calls are TRBV5-5 and TRBJ1-5; a weak D match, TRBD1 (5 bases). The V gene lost 0 bases and the J gene lost 7 bases, with 11 bases spanning the gap. The CDR3 runs 14 residues. The germline CDR1 and CDR2 sequences are SGHKS and YYEKEE (reference sequence).

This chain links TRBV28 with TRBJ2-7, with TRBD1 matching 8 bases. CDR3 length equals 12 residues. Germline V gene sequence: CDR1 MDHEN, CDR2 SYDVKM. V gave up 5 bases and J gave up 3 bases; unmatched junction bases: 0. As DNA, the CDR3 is TGTGCCAGCAGTGGACAGGGCTACGAGCAGTACTTC. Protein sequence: CASSGQGYEQYF.

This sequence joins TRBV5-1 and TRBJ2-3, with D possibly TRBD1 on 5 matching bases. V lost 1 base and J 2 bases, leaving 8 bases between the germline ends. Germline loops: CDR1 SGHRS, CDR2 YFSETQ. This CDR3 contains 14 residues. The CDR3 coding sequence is TGCGCCAGCAGCTTGCGACAGCTCACAGATACGCAGTATTTT. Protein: CASSLRQLTDTQYF.

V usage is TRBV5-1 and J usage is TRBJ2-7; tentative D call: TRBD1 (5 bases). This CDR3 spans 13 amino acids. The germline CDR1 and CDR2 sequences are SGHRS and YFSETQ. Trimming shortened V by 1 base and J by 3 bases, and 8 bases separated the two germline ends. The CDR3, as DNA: TGCGCCAGCAGCTTGTATCAGGGCTACGAGCAGTACTTC. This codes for CASSLYQGYEQYF.

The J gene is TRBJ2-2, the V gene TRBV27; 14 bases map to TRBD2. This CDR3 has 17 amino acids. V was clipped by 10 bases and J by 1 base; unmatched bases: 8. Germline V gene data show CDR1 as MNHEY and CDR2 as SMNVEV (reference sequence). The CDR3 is CATSRGTSGGNTGELFF. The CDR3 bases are TGTGCCACCTCCCGGGGGACTAGCGGGGGGAACACCGGGGAGCTGTTTTTT.

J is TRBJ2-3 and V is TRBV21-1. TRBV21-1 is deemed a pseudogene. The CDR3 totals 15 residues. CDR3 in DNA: TGTGCCAGTACTAGACGCCCCCTTAAAGACAGAACGCAGTATTTT. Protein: CASTRRPLKDRTQYF.

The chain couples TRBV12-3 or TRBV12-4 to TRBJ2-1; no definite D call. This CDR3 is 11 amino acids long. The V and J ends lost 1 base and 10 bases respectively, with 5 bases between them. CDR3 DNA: TGTGCCAGCAGTTTAGAGGTAGAGCAGTTCTTC. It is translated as CASSLEVEQFF.